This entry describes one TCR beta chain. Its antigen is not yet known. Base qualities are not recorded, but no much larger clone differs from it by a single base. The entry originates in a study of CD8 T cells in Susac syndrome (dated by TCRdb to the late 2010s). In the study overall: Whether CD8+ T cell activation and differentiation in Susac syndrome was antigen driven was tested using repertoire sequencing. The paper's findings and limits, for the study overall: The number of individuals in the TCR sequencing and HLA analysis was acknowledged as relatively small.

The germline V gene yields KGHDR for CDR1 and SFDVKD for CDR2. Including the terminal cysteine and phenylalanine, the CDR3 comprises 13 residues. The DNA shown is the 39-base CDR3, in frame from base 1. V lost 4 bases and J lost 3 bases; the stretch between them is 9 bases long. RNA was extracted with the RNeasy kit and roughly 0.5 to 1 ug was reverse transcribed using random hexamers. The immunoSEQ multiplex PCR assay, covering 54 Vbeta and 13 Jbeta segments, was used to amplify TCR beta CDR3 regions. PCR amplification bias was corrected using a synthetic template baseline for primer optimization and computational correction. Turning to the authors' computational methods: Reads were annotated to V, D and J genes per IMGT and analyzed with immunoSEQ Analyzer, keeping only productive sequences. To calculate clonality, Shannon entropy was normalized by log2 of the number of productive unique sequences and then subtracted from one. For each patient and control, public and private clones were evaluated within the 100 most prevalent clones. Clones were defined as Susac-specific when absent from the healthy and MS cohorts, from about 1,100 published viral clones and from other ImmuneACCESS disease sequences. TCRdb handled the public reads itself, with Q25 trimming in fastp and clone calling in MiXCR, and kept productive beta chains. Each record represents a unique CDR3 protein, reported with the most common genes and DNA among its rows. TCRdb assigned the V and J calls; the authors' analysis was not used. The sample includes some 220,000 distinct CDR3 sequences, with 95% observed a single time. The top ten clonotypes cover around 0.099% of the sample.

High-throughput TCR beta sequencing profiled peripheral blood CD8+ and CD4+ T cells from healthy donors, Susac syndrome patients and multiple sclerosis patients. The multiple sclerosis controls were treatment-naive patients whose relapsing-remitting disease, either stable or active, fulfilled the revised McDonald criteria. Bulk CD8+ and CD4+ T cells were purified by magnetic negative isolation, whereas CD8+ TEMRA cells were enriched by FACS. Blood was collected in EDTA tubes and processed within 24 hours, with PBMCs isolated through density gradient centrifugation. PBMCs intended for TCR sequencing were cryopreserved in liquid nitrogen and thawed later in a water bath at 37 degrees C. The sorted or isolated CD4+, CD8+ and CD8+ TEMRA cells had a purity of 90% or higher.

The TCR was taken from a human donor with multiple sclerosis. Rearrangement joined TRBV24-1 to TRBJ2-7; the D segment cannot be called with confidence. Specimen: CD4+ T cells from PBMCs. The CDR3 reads CATSEQPFYEQYF. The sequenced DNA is TGTGCCACCAGTGAGCAGCCGTTCTACGAGCAGTACTTC.